The 25 T cell receptor beta chains below come from one sample, sequenced in a study of blood T cell repertoires in COVID-19 (dated by TCRdb to between 2020 and 2021). Libraries were constructed by the immunoSEQ multiplex PCR assay. As stored in TCRdb, this immuneACCESS dataset retains in-frame rearrangements with V and J assigned. A fraction of the clones does not appear; measured against another copy, unresolved V genes explain less than half of the discrepancy, and the remainder lacks a known reason. The table for this sample lists about 32,000 clones; more than 80% of them were counted only once. The ten top clones hold about 40% of the sample. The sample consisted of peripheral blood. The receptor source for this set is a man aged 55-75 years with active or convalescent COVID-19.

The rearrangement joins TRBV10-2 to TRBJ1-5; maybe TRBD1 (5 bases). With 0 bases removed from V and 3 bases from J, the gap between germline ends came to 9 bases. The CDR3 totals 15 residues. CDR1 is WSHSY and CDR2 is SAAADI in the germline V gene. The CDR3 region is CASSESGGNNQPQHF. CDR3 nucleotides: TGCGCCAGCAGTGAGTCTGGGGGGAACAATCAGCCCCAGCATTTT.

This clone came up a few times. The chain recombines TRBV5-5 with TRBJ2-7, with a possible D match to TRBD1 (6 bases). Germline V gives CDR1 SGHKS, CDR2 YYEKEE (reference sequence). This CDR3 region has 13 residues. V shed 3 bases and J shed 1 base, with 8 bases lying between them. CDR3 amino acids: CASSSTGSYEQYV. CDR3 bases: TGTGCCAGCAGCTCTACAGGGTCCTACGAGCAGTACGTC.

The V gene is TRBV4-3, the J gene TRBJ2-5, with a possible D match to TRBD1 (6 bases). V was cut by 4 bases and J by 2 bases, with 11 bases left in between. There are 14 residues in the CDR3. CDR1 is LGHNA, CDR2 YSLEER, per germline. The CDR3 DNA reads TGCGCCAGCAGCCTACAGGACAGACAAGAGACCCAGTACTTC. Its protein product is CASSLQDRQETQYF.

The chain has TRBV12-2 and TRBJ1-4; whether TRBD1, the table's D call, matches the DNA was not checked. TRBV12-2 is classified as a pseudogene. The CDR3 totals 16 residues. The CDR3 region has the DNA TGTGCAAGTCGCTTAGCCCAGACACCTTCTAATGAAAAACTGTTTTTT. Protein: CASRLAQTPSNEKLFF.

The chain couples TRBV11-2 to TRBJ1-4; D is unresolved. Germline V gene sequence: CDR1 SGHAT, CDR2 FQNNGV. Trimming cost V 5 bases and J 10 bases, with 14 bases left between them. The CDR3 consists of 13 residues. The CDR3 loop reads CASSLPGVGKLFF. The CDR3 bases are TGTGCCAGCAGCCTTCCCGGGGTAGGAAAACTGTTTTTT.

The genes are TRBV5-1 and TRBJ1-3, with D hard to call. The CDR3 has 17 amino acids. V dropped 4 bases and J dropped 1 base, with 18 bases sitting between them. CDR1 is SGHRS, CDR2 YFSETQ, per germline. CDR3 bases: TGCGCCAGCAGCGAGACGGAGCTGCGGGGATCTGGAAACACCATATATTTT. This gives the protein CASSETELRGSGNTIYF.

A few counts support this clone. CDR3 coding DNA: TGTGCCAGCAGTTCCCTAGACTATGAGCAGTTCTTC. The encoded protein is CASSSLDYEQFF. This rearrangement joins TRBV12-3 or TRBV12-4 to TRBJ2-1; D gene uncertain. This CDR3 has 12 residues. V lost 4 bases to trimming and J lost 8 bases, with 9 bases between them.

The V and J genes are TRBV5-5 and TRBJ1-2, with TRBD1 as a possible D gene (5 bases). The V end was cut by 2 bases, the J end by 3 bases, with 17 bases between. This CDR3 is 16 amino acids long. Germline V gene sequence: CDR1 SGHKS, CDR2 YYEKEE (reference sequence). CDR3 DNA: TGTGCCAGCAGCTTTGGCCAGGGAAGTCGGGACTATGGCTACACCTTC. As protein: CASSFGQGSRDYGYTF.

The chain carries TRBV6-5 and TRBJ1-2; 7 nucleotides agree with TRBD1. The V and J ends lost 6 bases and 4 bases, in that order; junction bases with no gene match: 5. This CDR3 is built from 13 residues. Germline V lookup: CDR1 MNHEY, CDR2 SVGAGI. CDR3 nucleotides: TGTGCCAGCAGGCAACAGGGGTTCTATGGCTACACCTTC. It codes for CASRQQGFYGYTF.

The chain uses TRBV2 and TRBJ2-7; D possibly corresponds to TRBD2 (6 bases). Per the germline V gene, CDR1 is SNHLY and CDR2 is FYNNEI. V lost 8 bases to trimming and J lost 0 bases, with 14 bases between them. The CDR3 sequence is 14 residues long. The CDR3 here is CASGTVTSSYEQYV. CDR3 DNA sequence: TGTGCCAGCGGGACGGTGACTAGCTCCTACGAGCAGTACGTC.

J is TRBJ1-5 and V is TRBV28, with D tentatively TRBD1 (6 bases). The V end lost 6 bases, the J end lost 7 bases, and 16 bases lay between the germline ends. The CDR3 has 14 residues. CDR1 and CDR2 (germline): MDHEN, SYDVKM. The CDR3 DNA is TGTGCCAGCAGGATACAGGGTTCTAGCCAGCCCCAGCATTTT. Its translation: CASRIQGSSQPQHF.

The rearrangement joins TRBV4-1 to TRBJ1-2, with a tentative D call TRBD1 (5 bases). The CDR3 is 16 residues long. The germline gives CDR1 MGHRA, CDR2 YSYEKL. V gave up 0 bases and J gave up 4 bases, with 15 bases separating them. CDR3 residues: CASSQDEGVAGYGYTF. The CDR3 DNA follows: TGCGCCAGCAGCCAAGATGAAGGGGTAGCTGGCTATGGCTACACCTTC.

V is TRBV20-1 and J is TRBJ2-1; 15 nucleotides agree with TRBD2. The CDR3 is 20 amino acids. V lost 3 bases to trimming and J lost 1 base; unmatched junction nucleotides: 13. The germline V gene has CDR1 DFQATT and CDR2 SNEGSKA (reference sequence). The CDR3 spells CSASLKPGLAGGISYNEQFF. The CDR3 DNA reads as TGCAGTGCTAGTTTAAAGCCGGGACTAGCGGGAGGAATATCCTACAATGAGCAGTTCTTC.

The chain has TRBV5-6 and TRBJ1-2; the D gene is possibly TRBD1 (5 bases). The ends were cut back, 4 bases at V and 4 bases at J, with 11 bases in the middle. Germline V gene sequence: CDR1 SGHDT, CDR2 YYEEEE. This CDR3 spans 13 amino acids. In nucleotides, the CDR3 is TGTGCCAGCAGCCCGGACACCTCCTATGGCTACACCTTC. Translating it yields CASSPDTSYGYTF.

The rearrangement uses TRBV12-5 and TRBJ2-1; 11 bases agree with TRBD2. CDR1 is LGHNT, CDR2 FRNRAP, per germline. The CDR3 is 16 residues long. V lost 1 base and J lost 16; bases outside the gene matches: 15. The DNA of the CDR3 is TGTGCTAGTGGTTTGGGATCGGGACTAGCGGACTCCCGAGGCTTCTTC. It yields the protein CASGLGSGLADSRGFF.

The chain links TRBV9 to TRBJ1-2; 8 positions agree with TRBD1. Unmatched junction bases numbered 4, after V lost 4 bases and J lost 2 bases. The CDR3 spans 14 residues. Germline lookup yields CDR1 SGDLS and CDR2 YYNGEE. CDR3 residues: CASSLRTGNYGYTF. DNA of the CDR3: TGTGCCAGCAGCCTCCGGACAGGGAACTATGGCTACACCTTC.

As to this clone: At one of its ends the junction is not consistent with the germline gene, which may arise from a read error. The chain has TRBV27 and TRBJ2-3, with a possible D match to TRBD2 (5 bases). This CDR3 is 16 amino acids long. Germline loops: CDR1 MNHEY, CDR2 SMNVEV (reference sequence). The CDR3 protein is CASRLDQLGSTDTQYF. Here the CDR3 DNA reads TGTGCCAGCCGTTTAGATCAACTAGGGTCTACAGATACGCAGTATTTT.

The CDR3 DNA sequence: TGTGCCACCAGTGATTTCGGCCGCGGCCCAGATACGCAGTATTTT. Encoded protein: CATSDFGRGPDTQYF. The chain uses TRBV24-1 and TRBJ2-3, with D hard to call. The CDR3 extends over 15 amino acids. CDR1 and CDR2 from the germline V gene are KGHDR and SFDVKD. V was clipped by 1 base and J by 4 bases, with 11 bases between them.

The chain has TRBV5-1 and TRBJ1-2; 12 bases line up with TRBD1. This CDR3 spans 16 amino acids. Germline V lookup: CDR1 SGHRS, CDR2 YFSETQ. V shed 3 bases and J 8 bases; nucleotides not matched to a gene: 11. This CDR3 reads CASSSTPGQGARGYTF. In nucleotides, the CDR3 is TGCGCCAGCAGCTCTACCCCGGGACAGGGGGCAAGAGGCTACACCTTC.

This clone has only one observation. The V gene is TRBV5-1, the J gene TRBJ1-3; 8 nucleotides match TRBD1. This CDR3 has 16 amino acids. The germline gives CDR1 SGHRS, CDR2 YFSETQ. Trimming removed 4 bases from V and 3 bases from J; junction bases left unmatched: 9. In DNA, the CDR3 is TGCGCCAGCAGCCTGGGGCAGGGGGCAGGTGGAAACACCATATATTTT. Encoded protein: CASSLGQGAGGNTIYF.

The V and J genes are TRBV5-4 and TRBJ1-1; D is unclear. The CDR3 contains 13 residues. Germline-derived CDR1 and CDR2 are SGHNT and YYREEE (reference sequence). Trimming took off 5 bases at V and 3 bases at J, with 11 bases between the two ends. CDR3 coding DNA: TGTGCCAGCAGGCCCCAGGATTACACTGAAGCTTTCTTT. Its protein is CASRPQDYTEAFF.

This clone has just a few counts. The chain recombines TRBV5-5 with TRBJ1-1; D remains ambiguous. Germline V gene data show CDR1 as SGHKS and CDR2 as YYEKEE (reference sequence). V lost 0 bases, J lost 8 bases, and 8 bases lay in between. CDR3 size: 12 residues. CDR3 nucleotide sequence: TGTGCCAGCAGCTTGGTTGTACGGGAAGCTTTCTTT. This codes for CASSLVVREAFF.

This clone is medium-sized by share. V gene TRBV28 combines with J gene TRBJ1-5, with TRBD1 identical over 9 bases. The V gene end was trimmed by 6 bases and the J gene end by 1 base; junction bases not matched to a gene: 7. The CDR3 loop spans 16 amino acids. Germline values: CDR1 MDHEN, CDR2 SYDVKM. CDR3 in DNA: TGTGCCAGCAGGCACGGAACAGGGGGCAGCAATCAGCCCCAGCATTTT. Translation gives CASRHGTGGSNQPQHF. Supplemented by reference TRBV28 and TRBJ1-5, the full variable domain reads DVKVTQSSRYLVKRTGEKVFLECVQDMDHENMFWYRQDPGLGLRLIYFSYDVKMKEKGDIPEGYSVSREKKERFSLILESASTNQTSMYLCASRHGTGGSNQPQHFGDGTRLSIL.

This rearrangement joins TRBV9 to TRBJ1-5; D remains ambiguous. Deletions cut 0 bases from V and 1 base from J, with 8 bases between. CDR1 SGDLS and CDR2 YYNGEE come from the germline V gene. This CDR3 has 15 residues. CDR3: CASSVGAASNQPQHF. The CDR3 DNA sequence: TGTGCCAGCAGCGTAGGAGCTGCCAGCAATCAGCCCCAGCATTTT.

The V gene is TRBV6-2 or TRBV6-3, the J gene TRBJ1-1, with 7 bases lining up with TRBD1. The V gene's germline CDR1 is MNHEY and CDR2 SVGEGT. CDR3 size: 13 residues. V was pared by 6 bases and J by 6 bases, with 7 bases of the junction left unmatched. The CDR3 coding sequence is TGTGCCAGCAGCGACAGGGTCGTCGCTGAAGCTTTCTTT. Protein sequence: CASSDRVVAEAFF.